What follows describes a single TCR beta chain. This sample was included in a study of cytomegalovirus exposure and HLA in healthy donors. At the level of the study: Among the approximately 380 donors who were genotyped, about 86% fell in the genetic ancestry cluster that is associated with self-reported Caucasian donors.

The donors were healthy bone marrow donors. Amplification used 60 Vbeta primers and 13 Jbeta primers. Clones were read by immunoSEQ multiplex PCR, and TCRdb kept only the in-frame ones, dropping some. Seen here are about 200,000 clones, around 64% observed once, and the top ten hold 2.6%. Trimming cost V 1 base and J 4 bases, with 9 bases left between them. The CDR3 extends over 14 amino acids. Germline V lookup: CDR1 SEHNR, CDR2 FQNEAQ (reference sequence). The clonotype originates from a man between 40 and 49 years old in good health and CMV-seropositive. The chain uses TRBV7-9 and TRBJ2-3; no firm D call. The source material was PBMCs. CDR3 sequence: CASSLVSLPDTQYF. CDR3 coding DNA: TGTGCCAGCAGCTTAGTAAGCCTCCCAGATACGCAGTATTTT.